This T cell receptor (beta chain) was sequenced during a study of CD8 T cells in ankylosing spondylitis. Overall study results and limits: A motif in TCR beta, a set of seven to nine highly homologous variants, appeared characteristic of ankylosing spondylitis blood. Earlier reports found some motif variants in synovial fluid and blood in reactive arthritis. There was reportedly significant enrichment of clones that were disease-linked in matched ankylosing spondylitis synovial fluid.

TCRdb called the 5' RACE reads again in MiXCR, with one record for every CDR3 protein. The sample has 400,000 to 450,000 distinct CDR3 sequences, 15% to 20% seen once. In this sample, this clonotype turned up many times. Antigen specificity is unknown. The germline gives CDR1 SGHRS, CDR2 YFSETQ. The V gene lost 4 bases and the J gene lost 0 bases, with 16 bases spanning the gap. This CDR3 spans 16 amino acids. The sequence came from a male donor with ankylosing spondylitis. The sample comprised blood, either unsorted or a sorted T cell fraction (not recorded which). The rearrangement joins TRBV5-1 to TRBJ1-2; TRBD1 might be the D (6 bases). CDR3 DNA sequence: TGCGCCAGCAGCCCTGAGGGGGACCCAGCTAACTATGGCTACACCTTC. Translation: CASSPEGDPANYGYTF.